This T cell receptor (beta chain) was sequenced in a study of TIL therapy for anti-PD-1-resistant metastatic lung cancer. Background on the study: Tumors were harvested before any PD-1/PD-L1 blockade.

The immunoSEQ assay was v3. Survey-level samples got some 2 million read pairs; deep-level samples got roughly 4.5-6 million. The table came from immunoSEQ multiplex PCR; TCRdb's copy has only in-frame clones and leaves some out. This table has some 57,000 clones, around 86% appearing once. The time point is: pre-treatment sample, taken before nivolumab and TIL therapy. V lost 3 bases and J lost 0, with 7 bases in between. In germline, CDR1 is MNHEY, CDR2 SMNVEV (reference sequence). The CDR3 has 14 residues. This clonotype was sampled from a person aged 30 to 80 with non-small cell lung cancer. The chain carries TRBV27 and TRBJ2-3, with D unresolved. Material: blood, obtained at baseline. CDR3 sequence reads: CASSLVRSTDTQYF. CDR3 DNA sequence: TGTGCCAGCAGTTTGGTCAGGAGCACAGATACGCAGTATTTT.